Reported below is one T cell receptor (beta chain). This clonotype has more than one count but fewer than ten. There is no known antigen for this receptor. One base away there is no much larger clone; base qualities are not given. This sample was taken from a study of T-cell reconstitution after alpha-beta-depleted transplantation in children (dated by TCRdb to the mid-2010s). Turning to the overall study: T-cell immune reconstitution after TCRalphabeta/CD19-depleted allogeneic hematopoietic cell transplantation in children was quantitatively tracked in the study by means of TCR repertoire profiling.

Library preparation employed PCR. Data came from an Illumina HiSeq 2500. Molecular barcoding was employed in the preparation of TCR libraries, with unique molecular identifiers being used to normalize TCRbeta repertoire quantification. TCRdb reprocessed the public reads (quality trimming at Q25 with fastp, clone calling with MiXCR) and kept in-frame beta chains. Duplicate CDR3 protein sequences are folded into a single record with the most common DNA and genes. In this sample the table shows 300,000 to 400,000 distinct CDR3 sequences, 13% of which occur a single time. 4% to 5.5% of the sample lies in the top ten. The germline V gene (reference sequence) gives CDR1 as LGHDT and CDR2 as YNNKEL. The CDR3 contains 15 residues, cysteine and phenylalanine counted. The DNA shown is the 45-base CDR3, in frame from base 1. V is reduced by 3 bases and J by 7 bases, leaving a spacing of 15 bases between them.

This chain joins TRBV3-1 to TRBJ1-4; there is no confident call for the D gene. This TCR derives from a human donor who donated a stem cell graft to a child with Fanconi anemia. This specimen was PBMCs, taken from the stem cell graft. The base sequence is TGTGCCAGCAGCCACCCTCGGGTGGGTGTTGAAAAACTGTTTTTT. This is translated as CASSHPRVGVEKLFF. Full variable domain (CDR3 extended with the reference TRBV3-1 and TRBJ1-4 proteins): DTAVSQTPKYLVTQMGNDKSIKCEQNLGHDTMYWYKQDSKKFLKIMFSYNNKELIINETVPNRFSPKSPDKAHLNLHINSLELGDSAVYFCASSHPRVGVEKLFFGSGTQLSVL.